This TCR beta chain derives from a study of cytomegalovirus exposure and HLA in healthy donors listed by TCRdb under 2017. A note on the overall study: An earlier analysis of several hundred of the donors reported under 300 Gb of sequence data and 117 million unique TCR beta sequences obtained from 150 million to 200 million T cells. HLA typing covered class I and class II loci at four-digit resolution. Donor age, sex, ethnicity and CMV serostatus were compiled alongside the repertoire data. An earlier analysis of approximately 500 of the donors applied high-throughput TCR beta sequencing to assess whether each TCR beta V gene segment acted as functional or pseudogenic. Of the 350 to 450 genotyped donors, about 80% fell in the genetic ancestry cluster associated with self-reported Caucasian donors. Rather than drawing on any new phenotypic data, the later analysis identified candidate immune exposures from TCR beta sequences and the way those sequences occurred across donors. Among 398 genotyped donors of the cohort, an average of approximately 250,000 unique TCR beta nucleotide sequences were sequenced per donor, about a sixth of them non-productive. Genome-wide SNP genotypes for about 65% of the roughly 670 donors were used in a later genetic analysis, which treated that subset as a discovery cohort. The study combined high-throughput TCR immunosequencing, statistical association of individual TCRs with disease status, and machine learning to predict cytomegalovirus infection status. A later analysis re-analyzed previously published TCR beta repertoires from 600 to 850 donors and added high-resolution HLA genotyping to study TCR occurrence patterns. Typing coverage differed by locus: A, B, C, DRB1 and DQB1 were typed in roughly 620-630 donors, DQA1 in approximately 520, DPA1 in nearly 610, and DPB1 in approximately 450. Using immunosequencing, the study profiled T cell repertoires from fewer than 700 subjects and related those repertoires to cytomegalovirus serostatus. An early release covering roughly 600 HLA-typed donors comprised about 300 gigabases of sequencing data and some 79 million unique TCR sequences. The study was designed to test whether signatures of past pathogen exposure could be identified by cataloging public T cell receptors. A separate validation cohort of roughly 110 different subjects was used in addition to the approximately 700-subject first cohort. Every repertoire in the discovery cohort had been generated on one and the same sequencing platform. Several DR-DQ haplotypes were handled as single units for association and clustering because linkage in the cohort was strong. Overall study outcomes, separate from this receptor: In a later analysis, most CMV-associated TCR beta chains were found to appear HLA-restricted, with HLA associations seemingly driven largely by CMV exposure. The classifier was reported to diagnose cytomegalovirus status with high specificity and sensitivity in both the original cohort and the validation cohort. Roughly uniform sequencing depth across donors was assumed in presence/absence analyses, although this assumption may not hold. Linkage disequilibrium might explain the correlated functional status among segregating V segments, but an unknown experimental factor could not be ruled out. Because counts were too low, some 17 rarely observed V segments, including chromosome 9 orphons, were left out of the earlier analysis of about 500 of the donors. In a later genetic analysis, fewer N-insertions in productive TCRs were reported among donors in an Asian-associated ancestry cluster than the approximately 670-donor mean. Because HLA typing was unavailable for some donors at each locus, only the typed subset was used in association tests. The study listed approximately 150 TCR beta chains as associated with cytomegalovirus. In an earlier analysis of about 550 of the donors, most TCR beta V segments were observed in productive rearrangements about 90% or about 30% of the time, broadly matching IMGT annotations. Compared with equally common non-associated chains, HLA-associated TCR beta chains in a later analysis were more clonally expanded and had lower generation probabilities. Specific HLA alleles were associated with 15,000 to 20,000 TCR beta sequences at a false discovery rate of 0.05 in a later analysis. In a later analysis, the rate of TCR association differed among HLA loci, with DRB1 alleles having the most associated TCRs and HLA-C alleles having the fewest. A later genetic analysis associated a missense DCLRE1C variant with V-gene and J-gene trimming of TCR beta chains, and an independent cohort replicated the association. A further reported finding was that TCR beta sequences accurately predicted the HLA-A and HLA-B alleles for most subjects in the first cohort. Some IMGT-functional V segments, including TRBV6-2 and TRBV6-3, could not be distinguished by the 87-base-pair reads and were therefore excluded. Only TCR beta chains were sequenced in this cohort, and the absence of alpha or paired-chain data limited detectable features. It was suggested by the authors that the approach could potentially be generalized to other disease states and immunological phenotypes. Most TCR sequences were seen in very few donors, while some public TCRs were found in many individuals. Three of the identified cytomegalovirus-associated TCR beta chains were confirmed in vitro to be specific for cytomegalovirus antigens. Strong co-occurrence of HLA alleles, especially DR and DQ, made assigning TCR associations to individual alleles difficult. For the cohort, immune exposure information was limited to CMV serostatus. A cluster of highly shared sequence variants was judged likely to represent a technical artifact of the sequencing pipeline. Several of the top co-occurrence clusters appeared to be linked to parvovirus B19, influenza, CMV and Epstein-Barr virus, according to a later analysis.

Counted from cysteine to phenylalanine, this CDR3 has 15 amino acids. Only the CDR3 portion is preserved as DNA: 45 bases, with reading frame beginning at the first base. Taken from the germline V gene, the CDR1 and CDR2 loops are ENHRY and SYGVKD. V and J are truncated by 10 bases and 5 bases respectively, leaving an intervening sequence of 23 bases. The cohort comprised several hundred healthy bone marrow donors. All cohort members were sampled while nominally healthy, although unrecorded immune exposures were likely present. The donor was CMV seronegative and belonged to the group of more than 300 seronegative cohort members. Each donor provided a peripheral blood sample, and peripheral blood mononuclear cells were used for TCR beta sequencing. The Qiagen DNeasy Blood Extraction Kit was used to extract genomic DNA from the blood cell samples. The library was produced with the immunoSEQ multiplex PCR assay. For the multiplex PCR, a mixture combining 60 forward primers for TCR Vbeta segments and 13 reverse primers for TCR Jbeta segments was used. The CDR3 region of rearranged TCR beta genes was amplified from genomic DNA with a multiplex PCR assay. On the Illumina HiSeq System, the amplified TCR beta libraries were sequenced as 87-base-pair reads. Regarding the original processing steps: A later analysis counted tens of millions of unique TCR beta chains across the 550 to 750 repertoires, and some 11 million of these chains were shared by at least two donors. A nearest-neighbor algorithm error-corrected the raw reads and collapsed the reads into unique sequences, merging closely related sequences to remove PCR and sequencing errors. CDR3 sequences were aligned to IMGT reference sequences to assign V, D and J gene segments. For a sequence to be retained, at least a six-nucleotide match to both a V gene segment and a J gene segment was required. A rearrangement counted as productive if the CDR3 had no stop codons and remained in frame with V and J, and every other rearrangement counted as non-productive. Following IMGT convention, CDR3 was defined as the stretch from the second conserved V-encoded cysteine up to the conserved J-encoded phenylalanine. Sequences without an unambiguous match to a single V gene segment were excluded from the earlier analysis of over 500 of the donors. An earlier analysis of fewer than 650 of the donors classified V segments as functional when productive rearrangements were above 56.7% and as segregating when the standard deviation between donors was above 5%. A statistical classification framework was built for diagnosing cytomegalovirus status from the catalog of TCR beta chain sequences. In a later analysis, TCR nucleotide sequences were compared against IMGT/GENE-DB human TR gene sequences so that V and J genes could be assigned. Using the TCRdist pipeline, a later analysis assigned CDR3 sequences along with most-parsimonious VDJ recombination scenarios. A later analysis defined each TCR beta chain by its CDR3 amino acid sequence plus V-gene family, and excluded reads lacking a unique V-gene family. As a way to deal with suspected cross-contamination and a sequencing artifact, a later analysis dropped under 600 nucleotide sequences that were highly shared and had low generation probability. In a later analysis, a clonal expansion index was calculated for each public chain from normalized within-repertoire ranks of inferred template counts. A later analysis computed generation probabilities with a VDJ recombination model fitted to out-of-frame rearrangements, and checked the results against IGoR. Hypergeometric tests were used in a later analysis to score TCR-TCR, TCR-HLA and TCR-CMV co-occurrence, with a repertoire-size bias correction applied to the TCR pairs. To estimate false discovery rates, a later analysis permuted the HLA or CMV assignments 20 times. A later analysis grouped co-occurring TCRs with DBSCAN, adding TCRdist sequence similarity when clustering within HLA-allele-positive subsets. Repertoires with fewer than 30,000 or more than 120,000 public chains, plus five repertoires with anomalous nucleotide sharing, were excluded from co-occurrence clustering. What TCRdb holds here is the immuneACCESS table cut down to in-frame rearrangements. Part of the clones is not present; checked against another copy, under half of the missing clones reflect an unresolved V gene, and the others are unexplained. Clone size and V and J calls were adopted from that table, with D and trimming inferred from the DNA. Recorded for this sample are about 99,000 clones; around two thirds of them occurred a single time. The ten largest clonotypes hold roughly 3.4% of the sample.

As concerns this clone: There is no known antigen for this receptor. No base quality information exists; no much larger clone differs at one position.

Sequenced sample: PBMCs. Here the chain combines TRBV10-3 and TRBJ1-1; the D gene is perhaps TRBD1, from 6 matching bases. The sequence was collected from a woman in her 50s in good health and CMV-seronegative. The DNA reads as follows: TGTGCCACCAACAACCCCGGGAGGCAGGGGACTGAAGCTTTCTTT. Its coded protein is CATNNPGRQGTEAFF.